The clone carrying this T cell receptor beta chain was seen repeatedly, ten times or more. The antigen remains unidentified. This entry comes from a study of early T cells in non-severe SARS-CoV-2 infection. Looking at the study overall: Bulk RNA taken from unsorted whole blood was sequenced, leaving chains unpaired.

Study-wide results and limits: Comparison of clonotypes with VDJdb favored anti-spike CD8 responses while missing private and CD4 specificities.

V shed 4 bases and J shed 2 bases, with 7 bases lying between them. CDR1 and CDR2 (germline): SGHDT, YYEEEE. The CDR3 contains 12 residues. Unique molecular identifiers tagged individual cDNA molecules. Each CDR3 protein gets one entry after TCRdb re-called the 5' RACE reads with MiXCR. The sample shows tens of thousands of distinct CDR3 sequences, roughly 6.3% of them seen only once. This clonotype originated in an adult who was a healthcare worker with PCR-confirmed SARS-CoV-2 infection or an uninfected control (not recorded which). The rearrangement links TRBV5-6 to TRBJ2-7; D not certain. The sample was whole blood. This chain's CDR3 is CASSNVPYEQYF. The CDR3 DNA reads TGTGCCAGCAGCAATGTTCCCTACGAGCAGTACTTC.